Below are 14 T cell receptor beta chains sequenced from a single sample in a study of molecular identifiers for immune sequencing clone quantification. TCRdb re-called the PCR reads through MiXCR, storing one row per CDR3 protein. The data contain approximately 590,000 distinct CDR3 sequences, around 25% of them seen just once; the ten biggest clones take up around 0.78%. The material sequenced was naive CD8+ T cells from blood, with Jurkat cell RNA spiked in. Described subset: FACS-sorted CD8+CD4-CCR7+CD45RA+ naive T cells. Receptors were obtained from a human donor in good health. Some libraries in this study had Jurkat cell RNA spiked in.

This clonotype has just a few counts. CDR3 in amino acids: CASSGDRVNSPLHF. CDR3 nucleotides: TGTGCCAGCAGTGGGGACAGGGTGAATTCACCCCTCCACTTT. The genes are TRBV2 and TRBJ1-6; 9 bases match TRBD1. The ends lost 4 bases at V and 7 bases at J; junction bases unmatched: 2. The CDR3 runs to 14 residues. Germline loops: CDR1 SNHLY, CDR2 FYNNEI. The full variable domain, with the rest looked up from reference TRBV2 and TRBJ1-6, is EPEVTQTPSHQVTQMGQEVILRCVPISNHLYFYWYRQILGQKVEFLVSFYNNEISEKSEIFDDQFSVERPDGSNFTLKIRSTKLEDSAMYFCASSGDRVNSPLHFGNGTRLTVT.

This clonotype showed up just a few times. The chain joins TRBV6-5 to TRBJ1-2, with TRBD1 matching 10 bases. The V and J ends lost 2 bases and 4 bases, in that order; junction bases with no gene match: 4. Germline lookup yields CDR1 MNHEY and CDR2 SVGAGI. This CDR3 has 15 amino acids. CDR3 loop: CASSYARTGGYGYTF. The CDR3 DNA reads as TGTGCCAGCAGTTACGCCCGGACAGGGGGCTATGGCTACACCTTC.

This clonotype was picked up many times. The chain combines TRBV5-6 with TRBJ1-1, with D hard to call. The V and J ends lost 4 bases and 0 bases respectively, with 13 bases between them. The CDR3 is made up of 15 amino acids. Germline assignment: CDR1 SGHDT and CDR2 YYEEEE. As DNA, the CDR3 is TGTGCCAGCAGCAGGACTCCAGAAATGAACACTGAAGCTTTCTTT. Translated: CASSRTPEMNTEAFF.

Ten or more counts support this clonotype. The chain uses TRBV29-1 and TRBJ2-5, with 11 bases that match TRBD2. The CDR3 spans 16 residues. Trimming took 4 bases from V and 8 from J; bases not matched to a gene: 15. From germline, CDR1 is SQVTM and CDR2 ANQGSEA. Here the CDR3 reads CSVVGGVSGGAGTQYF. DNA of the CDR3: TGCAGCGTTGTAGGCGGTGTTAGCGGGGGGGCTGGAACCCAGTACTTC.

The chain links TRBV6-2 or TRBV6-3 to TRBJ2-1, with 7 positions matching TRBD1. J gave up 2 bases and V 5 bases, and 6 bases lay outside the gene matches. CDR3 size: 15 residues. The germline V gene encodes CDR1 MNHEY and CDR2 SVGEGT. The CDR3 reads CASSLDRVAYNEQFF. CDR3 nucleotides: TGTGCCAGCAGTCTCGACAGGGTTGCCTACAATGAGCAGTTCTTC.

The rearrangement joins TRBV10-3 to TRBJ1-5; 7 bases line up with TRBD1. Germline CDR1 reads ENHRY; CDR2 reads SYGVKD. The V gene end was trimmed by 2 bases and the J gene end by 2 bases; junction bases not matched to a gene: 6. This CDR3 region has 16 residues. The CDR3 coding sequence is TGTGCCATCAGTGAGGCAGGGGGGGGTGGCAATCAGCCCCAGCATTTT. The encoded protein is CAISEAGGGGNQPQHF.

At least ten counts were recorded for this clonotype. V is TRBV5-1 and J is TRBJ2-7, with 10 bases fitting TRBD2. J was trimmed by 0 bases and V by 4 bases; bases with no gene match: 10. Per germline, CDR1 SGHRS and CDR2 YFSETQ. The CDR3 consists of 17 residues. The CDR3 sequence is CASSHLAGAAYSYEQYF. In DNA form, the CDR3 reads TGCGCCAGCAGCCACCTAGCGGGGGCCGCCTACTCCTACGAGCAGTACTTC.

This chain joins TRBV13 and TRBJ1-1; possible D gene TRBD1, 5 bases. V was trimmed by 5 bases and J by 6 bases, leaving 22 bases between them. The V gene's germline CDR1 is PRHDT and CDR2 FYEKMQ (reference sequence). CDR3 size: 16 residues. For the CDR3, the DNA is TGTGCCAGCAGCCTAATACCAGGGCCACAAGATCCTGAAGCTTTCTTT. Protein product: CASSLIPGPQDPEAFF. The full variable domain, rest sourced from reference TRBV13 and TRBJ1-1, is AAGVIQSPRHLIKEKRETATLKCYPIPRHDTVYWYQQGPGQDPQFLISFYEKMQSDKGSIPDRFSAQQFSDYHSELNMSSLELGDSALYFCASSLIPGPQDPEAFFGQGTRLTVV.

In its sample, this clonotype was seen a few times. The chain links TRBV27 to TRBJ2-7; no definite D call. The CDR3 consists of 16 residues. CDR1 and CDR2 (germline): MNHEY, SMNVEV (reference sequence). V lost 6 bases to trimming and J lost 1 base, with 19 bases between them. CDR3 nucleotide sequence: TGTGCCAGCAGCCTATCAAAAGGGTTATGGTCCTACGAGCAGTACTTC. Residues: CASSLSKGLWSYEQYF.

This clonotype was seen at least ten times. The chain uses TRBV3-1 and TRBJ1-3; the match to TRBD1 covers 7 bases. Germline V gene sequence: CDR1 LGHDT, CDR2 YNNKEL (reference sequence). CDR3 length: 15 amino acids. V shed 4 bases, J shed 4 bases, and the junction held 7 bases outside the gene matches. The CDR3 coding sequence is TGTGCCAGCAGCCGCACCGGGACAGAAGGAAACACCATATATTTT. Translated, it gives CASSRTGTEGNTIYF.

This clonotype has at least ten counts. The CDR3 loop is CASSLREQGLETQYF. In DNA form, the CDR3 reads TGTGCCAGCAGCTTGAGGGAACAGGGGTTGGAGACCCAGTACTTC. The chain carries TRBV5-4 and TRBJ2-5; 7 bases line up with TRBD1. CDR3 size: 15 residues. J lost 5 bases, V lost 1 base, and 8 bases had no gene match. Per germline, CDR1 SGHNT and CDR2 YYREEE (reference sequence).

This chain connects TRBV28 to TRBJ2-5; D is perhaps TRBD2 (6 bases). The CDR3 spans 16 residues. V was pared by 3 bases and J by 1 base, with 15 bases between. In germline, CDR1 is MDHEN, CDR2 SYDVKM. The CDR3 protein is CASSFERERAQETQYF. The CDR3 DNA is TGTGCCAGCAGTTTCGAACGGGAGAGGGCCCAAGAGACCCAGTACTTC.

The CDR3 reads CSASGDEQYF. The CDR3 coding sequence is TGCAGTGCTAGTGGGGACGAGCAGTACTTC. The chain employs TRBV20-1 and TRBJ2-7; D is ambiguous. This CDR3 region has 10 residues. V lost 3 bases, J lost 5 bases, and 5 bases lay in between. Germline-derived CDR1 and CDR2 are DFQATT and SNEGSKA (reference sequence).

The V gene is TRBV4-1, the J gene TRBJ2-7; D ambiguous. The CDR3 is 14 residues long. V lost 1 base and J 3 bases, leaving 10 bases between the germline ends. Per germline, CDR1 MGHRA and CDR2 YSYEKL. DNA of the CDR3: TGCGCCAGCAGCCAAGGGACCGATTTCTACGAGCAGTACTTC. It specifies CASSQGTDFYEQYF.